This entry lists 26 T cell receptor beta chains sequenced from one sample in a study of T cell repertoires in cytomegalovirus infection. What these receptors recognize is not known. Via MiXCR, TCRdb re-called the reads, giving one row per CDR3 protein. The sample shows some 130,000 distinct CDR3 sequences, roughly a quarter of them seen only once. Material for sequencing was PBMCs, sequenced either directly or after in vitro stimulation (not recorded which). These receptors originate from a human donor in good health (CMV status not recorded). Some clones in this sample may be carry-over from other donors' samples.

This clonotype was seen a handful of times. The gene calls are TRBV19 and TRBJ2-3, with TRBD2 as a possible D gene (6 bases). CDR1 and CDR2 (germline): LNHDA, SQIVND (reference sequence). The CDR3 is 15 amino acids. V lost 3 bases, J lost 1 base, and 11 bases lay in between. The CDR3 loop is CASSMLSGGTDTQYF. DNA for the CDR3: TGTGCCAGTAGTATGCTTTCGGGGGGCACAGATACGCAGTATTTT. The variable domain in full, with the rest retrieved from reference TRBV19 and TRBJ2-3, is DGGITQSPKYLFRKEGQNVTLSCEQNLNHDAMYWYRQDPGQGLRLIYYSQIVNDFQKGDIAEGYSVSREKKESFPLTVTSAQKNPTAFYLCASSMLSGGTDTQYFGPGTRLTVL.

This clonotype appeared a few times. V usage is TRBV7-9 and J usage is TRBJ1-4, with a possible D match to TRBD1 (5 bases). CDR1 and CDR2 (germline): SEHNR, FQNEAQ (reference sequence). Trimming stripped 4 bases from V and 7 bases from J, with 19 bases between. This CDR3 spans 16 amino acids. CDR3 region: CASSYQPAQGREKLFF. CDR3 bases: TGTGCCAGCAGCTATCAACCGGCTCAGGGTCGTGAAAAACTGTTTTTT. Full variable domain (outside the CDR3, taken from reference TRBV7-9 and TRBJ1-4): DTGVSQNPRHKITKRGQNVTFRCDPISEHNRLYWYRQTLGQGPEFLTYFQNEAQLEKSRLLSDRFSAERPKGSFSTLEIQRTEQGDSAMYLCASSYQPAQGREKLFFGSGTQLSVL.

The chain combines TRBV11-2 with TRBJ2-5; D possibly corresponds to TRBD2 (6 bases). Germline lookup yields CDR1 SGHAT and CDR2 FQNNGV. The ends were cut back, 7 bases at V and 4 bases at J, with 13 bases in the middle. The CDR3 length is 13 residues. CDR3 nucleotide sequence: TGTGCCAGCACCCTATTCGGGGGAGAGACCCAGTACTTC. Protein: CASTLFGGETQYF.

There are a few counts of this clonotype. The rearrangement uses TRBV6-2 or TRBV6-3 and TRBJ2-3, with TRBD2 identical over 7 bases. The germline CDR1 and CDR2 sequences are MNHEY and SVGEGT. The CDR3 runs to 15 residues. With V trimmed by 6 bases and J by 2 bases, 8 bases remained unmatched. CDR3 sequence: CASRELARPTDTQYF. The DNA of the CDR3 is TGTGCCAGCAGGGAACTAGCGCGACCCACAGATACGCAGTATTTT.

The gene calls are TRBV7-8 and TRBJ2-7; TRBD1 agrees at 12 bases. CDR3 length: 14 residues. Losses at the gene ends were 10 bases for V and 8 bases for J; bases not matched to a gene: 12. The germline CDR1 and CDR2 sequences are SGHVS and FQNEAQ. CDR3 DNA: TGTGCCACGATGAAGGGGACAGGGGGCGCAAAGCAGTACTTC. This gives the protein CATMKGTGGAKQYF.

This clonotype has more than one count but fewer than ten. V gene TRBV4-2 combines with J gene TRBJ2-7, with 8 bases fitting TRBD1. Unmatched junction bases numbered 7, after V lost 2 bases and J lost 1 base. CDR1 is LGHNA and CDR2 is YNFKEQ in the germline V gene. CDR3 length: 16 residues. The CDR3 protein is CASSQFQGAGSYEQYF. The CDR3 region has the DNA TGTGCCAGCAGCCAATTCCAGGGGGCGGGTTCCTACGAGCAGTACTTC.

This clonotype was picked up a small number of times. V usage is TRBV10-3 and J usage is TRBJ2-3; 7 bases match TRBD1. The CDR3 spans 14 residues. Trimming cost V 8 bases and J 0 bases; bases outside gene matches: 5. Per germline, CDR1 ENHRY and CDR2 SYGVKD. The CDR3 DNA follows: TGTGCCATCCAACAGGGGCGCAGCACAGATACGCAGTATTTT. Translated, it gives CAIQQGRSTDTQYF.

This clonotype has a count of ten or more. The chain combines TRBV7-2 with TRBJ2-3; D might be TRBD2 (5 bases). This CDR3 region has 15 residues. Germline-derived CDR1 and CDR2 are SGHTA and FQGNSA. The V end lost 5 bases, the J end lost 0 bases, and 12 bases lay between the germline ends. For the CDR3, the DNA is TGTGCCAGCAGCATACTAGGCGTGAGCACAGATACGCAGTATTTT. It encodes CASSILGVSTDTQYF.

This clonotype has only a few counts. V usage is TRBV5-6 and J usage is TRBJ1-6; TRBD1 is a possible D gene (6 bases). CDR1 and CDR2 from the germline V gene are SGHDT and YYEEEE. V lost 2 bases and J 18 bases, leaving 27 bases between the germline ends. CDR3 length: 16 amino acids. Here the CDR3 reads CASSLRGAGAGTGRHF. CDR3 nucleotides: TGTGCCAGCAGCTTAAGGGGAGCGGGGGCCGGGACCGGGCGCCACTTT.

Only a few counts were recorded for this clonotype. V usage is TRBV7-9 and J usage is TRBJ2-5, with a weak D call TRBD1 (6 bases). Germline CDR1 SEHNR, CDR2 FQNEAQ (reference sequence). The V and J ends lost 5 bases and 5 bases respectively, with 9 bases between them. The CDR3 contains 12 residues. The CDR3 is CASSNQGETQYF. CDR3 bases: TGTGCCAGCAGCAACCAGGGGGAGACCCAGTACTTC.

This chain joins TRBV19 and TRBJ2-1; the match to TRBD2 covers 10 bases. Per the germline V gene, CDR1 is LNHDA and CDR2 is SQIVND (reference sequence). After removal of 3 bases from V and 3 bases from J, the junction contained 8 bases not matched to a gene. There are 17 residues in the CDR3. CDR3: CASSMGGGLAVYNEQFF. CDR3 DNA: TGTGCCAGTAGTATGGGGGGCGGACTAGCGGTCTACAATGAGCAGTTCTTC.

This clonotype was picked up a small number of times. The rearrangement uses TRBV30 and TRBJ2-2; tentatively, D is TRBD2 (6 bases). Per the germline V gene, CDR1 is GTSNPN and CDR2 is SVGIG (reference sequence). V was cut by 0 bases and J by 7 bases, with 18 bases left in between. The CDR3 sequence is 16 residues long. Here the CDR3 reads CAWSVVWAGFDGELFF. The DNA of the CDR3 is TGTGCCTGGAGTGTAGTATGGGCGGGGTTCGACGGGGAGCTGTTTTTT. Together with reference TRBV30 and TRBJ2-2, the CDR3 gives the full variable domain: SQTIHQWPATLVQPVGSPLSLECTVEGTSNPNLYWYRQAAGRGLQLLFYSVGIGQISSEVPQNLSASRPQDRQFILSSKKLLLSDSGFYLCAWSVVWAGFDGELFFGEGSRLTVL.

This clonotype was seen repeatedly, ten times or more. This chain uses TRBV7-2 with TRBJ1-3, with D perhaps matching TRBD1 (5 bases). Trimming took off 2 bases at V and 9 bases at J, with 23 bases between the two ends. CDR3 length: 17 amino acids. Looked up from germline, CDR1 is SGHTA and CDR2 is FQGNSA. The CDR3 region has the DNA TGTGCCAGCAGCTTATCGTCTGCCGGGGCATCTCTCGGCACCATATATTTT. It is translated as CASSLSSAGASLGTIYF.

This clonotype was seen more than once but under ten times. The rearrangement uses TRBV5-4 and TRBJ1-1; D might be TRBD1 (6 bases). CDR1 and CDR2 (germline): SGHNT, YYREEE (reference sequence). The V and J ends lost 4 bases and 3 bases respectively, with 19 bases between them. The CDR3 runs 16 residues. The CDR3 loop reads CASSRGTWGSHTEAFF. CDR3 nucleotides: TGTGCCAGCAGCAGGGGGACTTGGGGTTCTCACACTGAAGCTTTCTTT.

This clonotype showed up many times. The chain couples TRBV7-2 to TRBJ2-7; D tentatively reads TRBD1 or TRBD2 (6 bases each). V lost 1 base, J lost 0 bases, and 19 bases lay in between. This CDR3 has 18 amino acids. From germline, CDR1 is SGHTA and CDR2 FQGNSA. The CDR3 nucleotides read TGTGCCAGCAGCTTAGGTGGGGGGCAGGGAGTTCTCTCCTACGAGCAGTACTTC. Amino acids: CASSLGGGQGVLSYEQYF.

The chain has TRBV12-5 and TRBJ1-1, with a tentative D call TRBD1 (5 bases). The CDR3 covers 11 residues. CDR1 is LGHNT, CDR2 FRNRAP, per germline. V was pared by 4 bases and J by 11 bases, with 11 bases between. CDR3 region: CASGSGEGAFF. Written as DNA, the CDR3 is TGTGCTAGTGGTTCTGGGGAGGGGGCTTTCTTT. Drawing the rest from reference TRBV12-5 and TRBJ1-1, the complete variable domain is DARVTQTPRHKVTEMGQEVTMRCQPILGHNTVFWYRQTMMQGLELLAYFRNRAPLDDSGMPKDRFSAEMPDATLATLKIQPSEPRDSAVYFCASGSGEGAFFGQGTRLTVV.

A few counts support this clonotype. The rearrangement uses TRBV7-6 and TRBJ1-1; D is perhaps TRBD1 (5 bases). Trimming took 5 bases from V and 7 from J, leaving 14 bases between them. This CDR3 spans 13 amino acids. CDR1 is SGHVS and CDR2 is FNYEAQ in the germline V gene. CDR3 region: CASSPRQGGEAFF. The DNA of the CDR3 is TGTGCCAGCAGCCCCCGTCAGGGTGGTGAAGCTTTCTTT. Full variable domain (rest looked up from reference TRBV7-6 and TRBJ1-1): GAGVSQSPRYKVTKRGQDVALRCDPISGHVSLYWYRQALGQGPEFLTYFNYEAQQDKSGLPNDRFSAERPEGSISTLTIQRTEQRDSAMYRCASSPRQGGEAFFGQGTRLTVV.

The chain combines TRBV7-9 with TRBJ2-5; D not certain. Per the germline V gene, CDR1 is SEHNR and CDR2 is FQNEAQ (reference sequence). The V and J ends lost 1 base and 1 base respectively, with 7 bases between them. CDR3 length equals 14 residues. The CDR3 spells CASSLGHIQETQYF. CDR3 nucleotides: TGTGCCAGCAGCTTAGGTCACATCCAAGAGACCCAGTACTTC.

This sequence joins TRBV7-9 and TRBJ2-1, with D maybe TRBD2 (6 bases). This CDR3 is 15 amino acids long. V lost 2 bases, J lost 7 bases, and 15 bases lay in between. Germline CDR1 reads SEHNR; CDR2 reads FQNEAQ (reference sequence). The CDR3 bases are TGTGCCAGCAGCTTAATTACGGCCGGAGGGAATGAGCAGTTCTTC. It yields the protein CASSLITAGGNEQFF.

This clonotype has a count of ten or more. The V call is TRBV6-1, the J call TRBJ2-3; 8 nucleotides agree with TRBD1. The CDR3 loop spans 15 amino acids. V trimming: 5 bases; J trimming: 1 base; junction bases outside the gene matches: 5. Germline CDR1 and CDR2: MNHNS and SASEGT. CDR3 in amino acids: CASSRQGARTDTQYF. CDR3 DNA sequence: TGTGCCAGCAGTCGTCAGGGGGCGCGCACAGATACGCAGTATTTT.

This clonotype has only a few counts. The rearrangement links TRBV12-3 or TRBV12-4 to TRBJ1-6; D is unclear. The CDR3 loop spans 15 amino acids. V lost 5 bases, J lost 7 bases, and 15 bases lay in between. The CDR3 reads CASSPGVGSNSPLHF. CDR3 nucleotides: TGTGCCAGCAGTCCCGGGGTAGGGTCGAATTCACCCCTCCACTTT.

This clonotype occurred a few times. The V and J genes are TRBV11-3 and TRBJ2-1, with TRBD2 matching 8 bases. The CDR3 extends over 15 amino acids. Germline trimming cut 3 bases from V and 8 bases from J; bases unmatched to any gene: 9. CDR1 is SGHNT, CDR2 YENEEA, per germline. In DNA form, the CDR3 reads TGTGCCAGCAGCTTGAGCGGGAGCGTATTGGATGAGCAGTTCTTC. It encodes CASSLSGSVLDEQFF.

J is TRBJ2-3 and V is TRBV7-2, with 12 bases identical to TRBD2. There are 16 residues in the CDR3. V was pared by 7 bases and J by 4 bases, with 9 bases of the junction left unmatched. Looked up from germline, CDR1 is SGHTA and CDR2 is FQGNSA. This CDR3 is CASITLAGGLADTQYF. The CDR3 DNA follows: TGTGCCAGCATTACTCTAGCGGGAGGGCTAGCAGATACGCAGTATTTT.

In this sample, this clonotype turned up a few times. This rearrangement joins TRBV19 to TRBJ2-7; possibly TRBD1 or TRBD2 for D (5 bases each). V lost 4 bases, J lost 1 base, and 8 bases lay in between. The CDR3 is made up of 13 amino acids. Germline assignment: CDR1 LNHDA and CDR2 SQIVND (reference sequence). The CDR3 region has the DNA TGTGCCAGTAGTACGGGACCATCCTACGAGCAGTACGTC. Translating it yields CASSTGPSYEQYV.

The chain employs TRBV29-1 and TRBJ2-3; D not resolved. The CDR3 consists of 14 residues. Trimming stripped 7 bases from V and 0 bases from J, with 14 bases between. Germline values: CDR1 SQVTM, CDR2 ANQGSEA. The CDR3 region has the DNA TGCAGCGACATTATAGCTACTAGCACAGATACGCAGTATTTT. Protein product: CSDIIATSTDTQYF.

The chain combines TRBV7-6 with TRBJ1-1, with unresolved D. Germline values: CDR1 SGHVS, CDR2 FNYEAQ. The CDR3 contains 14 residues. Trimming cost V 1 base and J 2 bases, with 8 bases left between them. The DNA of the CDR3 is TGTGCCAGCAGCTTAGGTTTCGCTAACACTGAAGCTTTCTTT. This encodes CASSLGFANTEAFF. The complete variable domain, with remaining parts taken from reference TRBV7-6 and TRBJ1-1, reads GAGVSQSPRYKVTKRGQDVALRCDPISGHVSLYWYRQALGQGPEFLTYFNYEAQQDKSGLPNDRFSAERPEGSISTLTIQRTEQRDSAMYRCASSLGFANTEAFFGQGTRLTVV.